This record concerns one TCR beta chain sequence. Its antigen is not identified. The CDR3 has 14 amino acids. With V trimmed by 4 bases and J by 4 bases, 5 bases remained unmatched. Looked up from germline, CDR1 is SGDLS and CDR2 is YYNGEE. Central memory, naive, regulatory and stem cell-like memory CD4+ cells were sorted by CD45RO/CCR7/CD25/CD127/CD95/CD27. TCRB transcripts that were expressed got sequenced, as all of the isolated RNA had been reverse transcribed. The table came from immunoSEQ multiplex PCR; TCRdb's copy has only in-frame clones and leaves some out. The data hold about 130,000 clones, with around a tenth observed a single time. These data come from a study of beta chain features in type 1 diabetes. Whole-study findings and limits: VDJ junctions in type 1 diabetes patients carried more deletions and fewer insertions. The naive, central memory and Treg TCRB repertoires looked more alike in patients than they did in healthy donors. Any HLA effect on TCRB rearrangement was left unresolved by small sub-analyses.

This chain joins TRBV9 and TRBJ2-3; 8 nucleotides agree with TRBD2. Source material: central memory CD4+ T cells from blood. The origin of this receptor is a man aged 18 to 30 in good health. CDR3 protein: CASSPSSGSDTQYF. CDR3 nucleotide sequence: TGTGCCAGCAGCCCATCTAGCGGGTCAGATACGCAGTATTTT.